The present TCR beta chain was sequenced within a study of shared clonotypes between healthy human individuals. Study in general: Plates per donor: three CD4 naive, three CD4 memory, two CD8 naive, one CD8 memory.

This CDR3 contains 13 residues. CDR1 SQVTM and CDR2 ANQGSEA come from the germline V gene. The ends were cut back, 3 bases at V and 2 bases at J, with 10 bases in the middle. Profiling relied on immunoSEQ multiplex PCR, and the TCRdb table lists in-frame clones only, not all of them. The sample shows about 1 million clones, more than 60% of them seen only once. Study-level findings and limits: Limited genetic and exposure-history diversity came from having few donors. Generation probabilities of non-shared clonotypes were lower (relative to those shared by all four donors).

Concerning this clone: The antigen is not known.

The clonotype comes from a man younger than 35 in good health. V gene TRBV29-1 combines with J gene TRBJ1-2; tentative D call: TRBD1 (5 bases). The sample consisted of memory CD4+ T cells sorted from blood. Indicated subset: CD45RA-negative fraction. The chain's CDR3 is CSVEGPSNYGYTF. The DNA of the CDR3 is TGCAGCGTTGAGGGACCGTCAAACTATGGCTACACCTTC.